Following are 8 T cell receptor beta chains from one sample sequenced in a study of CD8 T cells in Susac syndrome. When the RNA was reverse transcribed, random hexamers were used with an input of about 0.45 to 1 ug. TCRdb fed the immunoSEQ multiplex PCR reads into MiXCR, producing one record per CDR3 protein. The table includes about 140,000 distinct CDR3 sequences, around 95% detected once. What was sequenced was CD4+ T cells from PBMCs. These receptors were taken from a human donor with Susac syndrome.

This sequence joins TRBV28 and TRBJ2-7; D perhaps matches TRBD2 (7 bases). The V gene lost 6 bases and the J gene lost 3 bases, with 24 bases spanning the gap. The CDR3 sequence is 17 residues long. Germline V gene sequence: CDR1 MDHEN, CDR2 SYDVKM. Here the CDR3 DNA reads TGTGCCAGCAGCGTCCCCCCCCACGGGGGGCCAAGCTACGAGCAGTACTTC. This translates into CASSVPPHGGPSYEQYF.

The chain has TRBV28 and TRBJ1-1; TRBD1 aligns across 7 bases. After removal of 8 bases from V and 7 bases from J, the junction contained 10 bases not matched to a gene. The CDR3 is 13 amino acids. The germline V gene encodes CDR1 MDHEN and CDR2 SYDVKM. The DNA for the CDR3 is TGTGCCAGCCTCCTGGGGACAGCCCATGAAGCTTTCTTT. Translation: CASLLGTAHEAFF.

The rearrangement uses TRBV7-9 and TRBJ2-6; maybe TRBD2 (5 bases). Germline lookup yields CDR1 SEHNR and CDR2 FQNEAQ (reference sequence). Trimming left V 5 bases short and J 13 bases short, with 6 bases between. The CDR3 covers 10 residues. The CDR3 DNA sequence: TGTGCCAGCAGCGGCGGGGTCCTGACTTTC. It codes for CASSGGVLTF.

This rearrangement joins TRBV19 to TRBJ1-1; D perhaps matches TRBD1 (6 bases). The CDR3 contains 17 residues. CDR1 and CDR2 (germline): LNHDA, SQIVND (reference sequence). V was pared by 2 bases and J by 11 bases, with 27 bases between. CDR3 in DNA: TGTGCCAGTAGTATACAAGGACAGCGGACCGTATTCTTTTATGCTTTCTTT. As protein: CASSIQGQRTVFFYAFF.

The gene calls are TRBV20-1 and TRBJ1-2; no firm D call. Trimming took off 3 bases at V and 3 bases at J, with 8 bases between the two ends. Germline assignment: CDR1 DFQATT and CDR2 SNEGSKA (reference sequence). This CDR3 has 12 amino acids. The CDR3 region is CSARAEDYGYTF. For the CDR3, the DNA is TGCAGTGCTAGGGCCGAGGACTATGGCTACACCTTC.

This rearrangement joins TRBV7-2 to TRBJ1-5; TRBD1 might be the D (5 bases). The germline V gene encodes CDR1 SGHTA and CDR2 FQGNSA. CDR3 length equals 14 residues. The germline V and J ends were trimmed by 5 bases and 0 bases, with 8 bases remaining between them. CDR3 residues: CASSTDSSNQPQHF. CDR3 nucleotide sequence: TGTGCCAGCAGCACTGACAGTAGCAATCAGCCCCAGCATTTT.

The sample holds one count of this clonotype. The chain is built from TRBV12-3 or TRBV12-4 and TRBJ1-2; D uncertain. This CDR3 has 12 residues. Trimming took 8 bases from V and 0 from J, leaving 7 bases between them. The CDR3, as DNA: TGTGCCAGCTCCGGGACTAACTATGGCTACACCTTC. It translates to CASSGTNYGYTF.

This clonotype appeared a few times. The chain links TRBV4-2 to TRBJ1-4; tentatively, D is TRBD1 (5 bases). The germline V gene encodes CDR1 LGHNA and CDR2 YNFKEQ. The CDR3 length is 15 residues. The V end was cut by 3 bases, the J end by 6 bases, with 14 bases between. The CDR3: CASSQEPRGDEKLFF. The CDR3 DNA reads TGTGCCAGCAGCCAGGAGCCTCGGGGGGATGAAAAACTGTTTTTT.